The 18 T cell receptor beta chains listed next were all sequenced from one sample in a study of blood T cell repertoires in COVID-19. Only in-frame clones appear in the TCRdb table, and some are missing; sequencing was by immunoSEQ multiplex PCR. The sample lists about 220,000 clones, roughly nine tenths occurring once. Sequenced material: peripheral blood. All receptors come from a man in his forties with active or convalescent COVID-19.

This rearrangement joins TRBV3-1 (or the pseudogene TRBV3-2) to TRBJ2-3; TRBD2 might be the D (6 bases). The CDR3 has 14 residues. CDR1 is LGHDT, CDR2 YNNKEL, per germline (reference sequence). V lost 4 bases and J 4 bases, leaving 12 bases between the germline ends. The CDR3 bases are TGTGCCAGCAGCCGACGGGAGCGGGCAGATACGCAGTATTTT. Translating gives CASSRRERADTQYF.

This rearrangement joins TRBV3-1 (or the pseudogene TRBV3-2) to TRBJ2-7; TRBD1 agrees at 7 bases. The CDR3 contains 13 residues. Trimming cost V 6 bases and J 6 bases; bases outside gene matches: 8. Germline V gene data show CDR1 as LGHDT and CDR2 as YNNKEL (reference sequence). The CDR3 sequence is CASSDRVRSEQYF. The DNA of the CDR3 is TGTGCCAGCAGTGACAGGGTCCGATCCGAGCAGTACTTC.

The chain couples TRBV10-2 to TRBJ2-1; 10 bases agree with TRBD2. The V gene end was trimmed by 8 bases and the J gene end by 7 bases; junction bases not matched to a gene: 11. Per the germline V gene, CDR1 is WSHSY and CDR2 is SAAADI. This CDR3 region has 15 residues. CDR3 coding DNA: TGCGCCAGCTGCCGGCCTAGCGGGGGTACGAATGAGCAGTTCTTC. This codes for CASCRPSGGTNEQFF.

The genes are TRBV5-1 and TRBJ2-2, with a possible D match to TRBD1 (5 bases). CDR1 SGHRS and CDR2 YFSETQ come from the germline V gene. There are 16 residues in the CDR3. V lost 5 bases, J lost 4 bases, and 18 bases lay in between. The DNA for the CDR3 is TGCGCCAGCAGGCCCGAACCAGGGTCGTCCACCGGGGAGCTGTTTTTT. Protein sequence: CASRPEPGSSTGELFF.

The gene calls are TRBV7-3 and TRBJ2-5, with unresolved D. There are 13 residues in the CDR3. In germline, CDR1 is SGHTA, CDR2 FQGTGA. V was cut by 5 bases and J by 5 bases, with 12 bases left in between. Here the CDR3 reads CASSTYSTETQYF. The CDR3 bases are TGTGCCAGCAGCACCTACTCAACGGAGACCCAGTACTTC.

Only a few counts were recorded for this clone. This rearrangement joins TRBV12-3 or TRBV12-4 to TRBJ1-5; no firm D call. V was trimmed by 5 bases and J by 5 bases, leaving 10 bases between them. The CDR3 is made up of 13 amino acids. In DNA, the CDR3 is TGTGCCAGCAGTCCACAGAGTTATCAGCCCCAGCATTTT. It is translated as CASSPQSYQPQHF.

The chain uses TRBV6-4 and TRBJ1-2; D is undetermined. The length of the CDR3 is 15 residues. The germline V and J ends were trimmed by 2 bases and 0 bases, with 10 bases remaining between them. Per germline, CDR1 MRHNA and CDR2 SNTAGT. CDR3 nucleotide sequence: TGTGCCAGCAGTGACGAACCGAGAGCTAACTATGGCTACACCTTC. Encoded protein: CASSDEPRANYGYTF.

The rearrangement uses TRBV9 and TRBJ2-2; 7 nucleotides align to TRBD1. CDR3 length equals 15 residues. Germline CDR1 is SGDLS and CDR2 is YYNGEE. The ends lost 4 bases at V and 6 bases at J; junction bases unmatched: 9. Written as DNA, the CDR3 is TGTGCCAGCAGCCCGACAGGGCGTAACGCCGGGGAGCTGTTTTTT. The encoded protein is CASSPTGRNAGELFF.

V gene TRBV19 combines with J gene TRBJ2-7; maybe TRBD2 (6 bases). CDR1 is LNHDA and CDR2 is SQIVND in the germline V gene (reference sequence). CDR3 length: 15 amino acids. Trimming took 5 bases from V and 3 from J, leaving 17 bases between them. CDR3 DNA sequence: TGTGCCAGTAGTTTCACAGCTTCAGCGGGCTACGAGCAGTACTTC. Translation gives CASSFTASAGYEQYF. Based on the CDR3 plus reference TRBV19 and TRBJ2-7, the full variable domain is DGGITQSPKYLFRKEGQNVTLSCEQNLNHDAMYWYRQDPGQGLRLIYYSQIVNDFQKGDIAEGYSVSREKKESFPLTVTSAQKNPTAFYLCASSFTASAGYEQYFGPGTRLTVT.

The chain combines TRBV7-2 with TRBJ1-1; D may be TRBD1 (5 bases). The CDR3 sequence is 17 residues long. Germline CDR1 and CDR2: SGHTA and FQGNSA. V lost 5 bases and J lost 6, with 25 bases in between. The CDR3: CASSLSSGGLVGSEAFF. The DNA of the CDR3 is TGTGCCAGCAGCCTTTCTAGCGGGGGTTTAGTCGGCTCTGAAGCTTTCTTT. The complete variable domain, with remaining parts taken from reference TRBV7-2 and TRBJ1-1, reads GAGVSQSPSNKVTEKGKDVELRCDPISGHTALYWYRQSLGQGLEFLIYFQGNSAPDKSGLPSDRFSAERTGGSVSTLTIQRTQQEDSAVYLCASSLSSGGLVGSEAFFGQGTRLTVV.

The chain combines TRBV28 with TRBJ2-1; 10 bases are a match to TRBD1. CDR3 length equals 17 residues. Germline V CDR1 and CDR2: MDHEN, SYDVKM. V shed 5 bases, J shed 6 bases, and the junction held 13 bases outside the gene matches. DNA for the CDR3: TGTGCCAGCAGTCCACCCCCGGACAGGGGGTATGGCAATGAGCAGTTCTTC. Translating it yields CASSPPPDRGYGNEQFF.

The chain joins TRBV4-2 to TRBJ2-3; TRBD2 aligns across 10 bases. J lost 6 bases, V lost 3 bases, and 12 bases had no gene match. Per germline, CDR1 LGHNA and CDR2 YNFKEQ. This CDR3 is built from 17 residues. CDR3 amino acids: CASSQEPSGGRGDTQYF. The CDR3 DNA sequence: TGTGCCAGCAGCCAGGAACCTAGCGGGGGACGGGGGGATACGCAGTATTTT.

The chain uses TRBV9 and TRBJ1-5, with D uncertain. The V gene's germline CDR1 is SGDLS and CDR2 YYNGEE. V lost 2 bases, J lost 2 bases, and 11 bases lay in between. The CDR3 is 15 amino acids. The CDR3 spells CASSVSGGGNQPQHF. The CDR3 DNA reads as TGTGCCAGCAGCGTTTCTGGCGGCGGCAATCAGCCCCAGCATTTT.

CDR3 coding DNA: TGTGCCAGCAGTTCGCGGGTCCTGAAAGAGAACACTGAAGCTTTCTTT. The encoded protein is CASSSRVLKENTEAFF. The chain couples TRBV6-5 to TRBJ1-1; D is uncertain. This CDR3 comprises 16 residues. CDR1 and CDR2 from the germline V gene are MNHEY and SVGAGI. V dropped 4 bases and J dropped 1 base, with 16 bases sitting between them.

The count of this clone is one. V usage is TRBV5-4 and J usage is TRBJ1-2, with 7 bases identical to TRBD1. Trimming cost V 0 bases and J 8 bases; bases outside gene matches: 16. CDR3 length: 17 amino acids. Germline V gene data show CDR1 as SGHNT and CDR2 as YYREEE (reference sequence). The CDR3 nucleotides read TGTGCCAGCAGCTTGGATTACGGAGGGGGCGCCGAATACGGCTACACCTTC. Its protein product is CASSLDYGGGAEYGYTF.

This chain joins TRBV10-2 and TRBJ1-5; 11 bases are shared with TRBD1. Germline lookup yields CDR1 WSHSY and CDR2 SAAADI. This CDR3 has 13 amino acids. J was trimmed by 6 bases and V by 7 bases; bases with no gene match: 2. The CDR3 sequence is CASTGTGGQPQHF. CDR3 DNA sequence: TGCGCCAGCACTGGGACAGGGGGTCAGCCCCAGCATTTT.

This clone came up many times. V is TRBV27 and J is TRBJ2-1, with TRBD1 matching 7 bases. Per the germline V gene, CDR1 is MNHEY and CDR2 is SMNVEV (reference sequence). The CDR3 spans 14 residues. V shed 8 bases, J shed 8 bases, and the junction held 12 bases outside the gene matches. CDR3 sequence: CASSRVGGGYEQFF. The CDR3 nucleotides read TGTGCCAGCTCGAGGGTAGGGGGCGGGTATGAGCAGTTCTTC.

The rearrangement links TRBV7-6 to TRBJ1-4; no reliable D call. Trimming took off 2 bases at V and 4 bases at J, with 11 bases between the two ends. CDR1 SGHVS and CDR2 FNYEAQ come from the germline V gene. This CDR3 region has 15 residues. CDR3 residues: CASSLRAGINEKLFF. The CDR3 nucleotides read TGTGCCAGCAGCTTACGAGCCGGGATTAATGAAAAACTGTTTTTT. The full variable domain, with the rest looked up from reference TRBV7-6 and TRBJ1-4, is GAGVSQSPRYKVTKRGQDVALRCDPISGHVSLYWYRQALGQGPEFLTYFNYEAQQDKSGLPNDRFSAERPEGSISTLTIQRTEQRDSAMYRCASSLRAGINEKLFFGSGTQLSVL.